This is a list of T cell receptor beta chains from one sample in a study of blood T cells in healthy people across ages. MiXCR was run by TCRdb on the 5' RACE reads, yielding one entry per CDR3 protein. The sample has about 750,000 distinct CDR3 sequences; about 48% are singletons. The sample was blood. The receptors were gathered from a man older than 75 in good health. The CDR3 runs from the conserved cysteine through the conserved F or W.

v_gene	j_gene	CDR3aa
TRBV25-1	TRBJ1-4	CASSESGQGIEKLFF
TRBV5-1	TRBJ1-2	CASSLPGGSYGYTF
TRBV28	TRBJ2-1	CASSLGRASHNEQFF
TRBV3-1	TRBJ2-7	CASSRRLAGTYEQYF
TRBV5-1	TRBJ2-5	CASSTGGRQETQYF
TRBV12-3/TRBV12-4	TRBJ2-6	CASSFGPGANVLTF
TRBV20-1	TRBJ2-1	CSARDGTRLPNNEQFF
TRBV28	TRBJ2-5	CASSPWTSGLETQYF
TRBV12-3/TRBV12-4	TRBJ1-6	CASSPRASPLHF
TRBV20-1	-	CSASGASGGVETQYF
TRBV6-1	TRBJ2-3	CASSEGHTDTQYF
TRBV4-2	TRBJ2-7	CASSQPGTSLSNYEQYF
TRBV20-1	TRBJ2-7	CSARDVALSSYEQYF
TRBV6-4	TRBJ2-3	CASSDSGVRGGTQYF
TRBV5-1	TRBJ1-1	CASSLRQMNTEAFF
TRBV6-5	TRBJ2-1	CATARAGGYEQFF
TRBV6-1	TRBJ2-5	CASSEAHRGKAQYF
TRBV20-1	TRBJ2-1	CSARVPGLVTREQFF
TRBV3-1	TRBJ1-4	CASGPWGVTTNEKLFF
TRBV9	TRBJ1-6	CASSVGESPLHF
TRBV6-6	TRBJ1-5	CASSSYLGSNQPQHF
TRBV20-1	TRBJ2-4	CSALPGLAGAGEQYF
TRBV21-1	TRBJ2-1	CASSEGTSRYNEQFF
TRBV5-1	TRBJ2-1	CASVLAEGLYNEQFF
TRBV27	TRBJ2-1	CASSFRLAGVGDEQFF
TRBV7-2	TRBJ1-1	CASSNSGAWAFF
TRBV29-1	TRBJ2-5	CSVEWGAWETQYF
TRBV5-1	TRBJ2-5	CASSPKAYQETQYF
TRBV12-3/TRBV12-4	TRBJ2-4	CASSPTNKNIQYF
TRBV10-3	TRBJ1-2	CAINQQGGNYGYTF
TRBV21-1	TRBJ1-6	CASSKRPGGAPNSPLHF
TRBV18	TRBJ2-3	CTSSPRHPPDTQYF
TRBV11-2	TRBJ1-2	CASSPRQGAGYTF
TRBV5-1	TRBJ2-3	CASSLEGGSTDTQYF
TRBV27	-	CASHRGTTAYEQYF
TRBV12-3/TRBV12-4	TRBJ2-7	CASSPSGAGEQYF
TRBV3-1	TRBJ1-2	CASSPGQVYGYTF
TRBV20-1	-	CSLGEISGSRETQYF
TRBV6-6	TRBJ2-1	CASSYTGTGGGDEQFF
TRBV6-5	TRBJ2-7	CASSYHPVREGSYEQYF
TRBV7-9	TRBJ1-4	CASSPPDVEKLFF
TRBV20-1	-	CSTCRGAWETQYF
TRBV5-1	TRBJ1-2	CASSLAGNGGYTF
TRBV28	TRBJ2-5	CASSLWDRGLRETQYF
TRBV6-1	TRBJ2-3	CASTAGGSNRYAYF
TRBV11-2	TRBJ1-2	CASSLGLNYGYTF
TRBV3-1	TRBJ1-2	CASSQSELYYGYTF
TRBV20-1	TRBJ1-2	CGVPGQGNYGYTF
TRBV5-5	TRBJ2-7	CASSPDDRVTYEQYF
TRBV28	TRBJ2-4	CASSPQVQGGNIQYF
TRBV20-1	-	CSARGPQGNEQYF
TRBV2	TRBJ1-1	CASMSQNTEAFF
TRBV3-1	TRBJ2-1	CASSQDGLATYNEQFF
TRBV14	TRBJ2-3	CASSQDLARSDTQYF